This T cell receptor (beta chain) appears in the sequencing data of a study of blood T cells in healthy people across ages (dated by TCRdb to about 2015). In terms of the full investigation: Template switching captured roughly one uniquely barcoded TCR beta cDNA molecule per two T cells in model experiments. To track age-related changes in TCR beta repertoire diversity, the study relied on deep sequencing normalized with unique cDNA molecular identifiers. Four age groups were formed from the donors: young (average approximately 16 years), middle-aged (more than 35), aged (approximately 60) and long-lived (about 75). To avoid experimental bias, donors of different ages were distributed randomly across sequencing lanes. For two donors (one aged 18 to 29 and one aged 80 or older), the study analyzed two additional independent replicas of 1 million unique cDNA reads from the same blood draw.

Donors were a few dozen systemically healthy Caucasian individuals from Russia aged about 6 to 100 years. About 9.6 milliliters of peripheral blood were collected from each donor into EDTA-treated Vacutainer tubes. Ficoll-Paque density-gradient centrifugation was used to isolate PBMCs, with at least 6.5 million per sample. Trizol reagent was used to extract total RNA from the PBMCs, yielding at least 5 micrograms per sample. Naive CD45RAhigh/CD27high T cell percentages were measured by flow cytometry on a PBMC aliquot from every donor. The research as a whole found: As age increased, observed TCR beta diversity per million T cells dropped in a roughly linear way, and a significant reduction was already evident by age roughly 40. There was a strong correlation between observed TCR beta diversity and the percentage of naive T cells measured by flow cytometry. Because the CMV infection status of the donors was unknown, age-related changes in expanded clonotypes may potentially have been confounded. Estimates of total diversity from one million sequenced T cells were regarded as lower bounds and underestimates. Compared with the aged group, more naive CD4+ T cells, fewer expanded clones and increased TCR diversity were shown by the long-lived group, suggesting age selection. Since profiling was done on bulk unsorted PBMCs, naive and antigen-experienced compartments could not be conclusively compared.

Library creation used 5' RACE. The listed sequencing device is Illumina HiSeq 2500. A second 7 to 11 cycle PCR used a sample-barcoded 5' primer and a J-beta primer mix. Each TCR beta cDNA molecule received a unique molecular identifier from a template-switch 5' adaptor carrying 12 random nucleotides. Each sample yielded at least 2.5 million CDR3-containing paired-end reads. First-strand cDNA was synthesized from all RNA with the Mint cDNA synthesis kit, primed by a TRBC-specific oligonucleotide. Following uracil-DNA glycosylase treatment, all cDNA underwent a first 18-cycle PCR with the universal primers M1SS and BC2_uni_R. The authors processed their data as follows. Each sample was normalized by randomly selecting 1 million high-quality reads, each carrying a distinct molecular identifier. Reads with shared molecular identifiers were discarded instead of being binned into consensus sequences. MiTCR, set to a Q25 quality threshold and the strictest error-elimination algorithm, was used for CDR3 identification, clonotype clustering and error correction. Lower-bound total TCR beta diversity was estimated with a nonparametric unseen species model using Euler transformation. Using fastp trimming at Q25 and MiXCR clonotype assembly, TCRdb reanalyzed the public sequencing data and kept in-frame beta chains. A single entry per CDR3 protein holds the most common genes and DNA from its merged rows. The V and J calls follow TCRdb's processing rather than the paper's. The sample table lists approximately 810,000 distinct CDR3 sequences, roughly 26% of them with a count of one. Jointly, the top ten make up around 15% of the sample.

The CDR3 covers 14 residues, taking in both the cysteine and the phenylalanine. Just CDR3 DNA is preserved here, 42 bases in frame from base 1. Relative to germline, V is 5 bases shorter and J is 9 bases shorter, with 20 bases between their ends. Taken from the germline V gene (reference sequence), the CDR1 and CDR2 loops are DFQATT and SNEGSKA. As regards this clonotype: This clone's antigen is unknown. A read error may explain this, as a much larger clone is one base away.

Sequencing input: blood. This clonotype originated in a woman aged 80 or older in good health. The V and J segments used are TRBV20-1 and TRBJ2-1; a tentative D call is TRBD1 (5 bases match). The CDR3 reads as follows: CSARPEGVSGEQFF. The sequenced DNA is TGCAGTGCTCGCCCCGAAGGGGTTAGTGGTGAGCAGTTCTTC.